This TCR beta chain was documented in a study of T-cell memory formation after mild COVID-19. Study overall: TCR clustering was largely donor specific.

Study-level findings and limits: The study found balanced CD4/CD8 in clones contracting day 15 to 85 and a CD4+ lean in later expanders. Some SARS-CoV-2-responding clones were already detected in memory before infection.

This clonotype was seen a handful of times. Antigen specificity is unknown. TCR alpha and TCR beta cDNA libraries with sample barcodes and UMIs came from 5'RACE using constant-segment primers. TCRdb reanalysed the 5' RACE reads using MiXCR and keeps one entry per CDR3 protein. The sample shows 450,000 to 700,000 distinct CDR3 sequences, approximately 19% of them seen only once. Germline V lookup: CDR1 SGHVS, CDR2 FNYEAQ. With 5 bases removed from V and 0 bases from J, the gap between germline ends came to 16 bases. CDR3 size: 16 residues. The clonotype comes from an adult woman who had mild COVID-19 (a few samples of this study predate the infection). Cell type and time point are not known. V and J are TRBV7-6 and TRBJ1-1; D gene ambiguous. The sequenced sample was PBMCs or a T cell subset sorted from them (not recorded which). The DNA of the CDR3 is TGTGCCAGCAGCCCCCTGACTCCCGAATTGAACACTGAAGCTTTCTTT. Encoded protein: CASSPLTPELNTEAFF.